This entry lists 3 T cell receptor beta chains sequenced from one sample in a study of blood T cells in healthy people across ages. Then a second PCR, running about 6 to 12 cycles, was carried out with a sample-barcoded 5' primer and a J-beta primer mix. TCRdb re-analysed the 5' RACE reads in MiXCR, keeping a single row per CDR3 protein. The sample consists of about 1.6 million distinct CDR3 sequences, about 35% of them appearing once. Sequences were obtained from blood. The receptors derive from a woman in her 30s in good health.

CDR3 nucleotides: TGTGCCAGCAGTAAGGAGGAGATCACTGAAGCTTTCTTT. It yields the protein CASSKEEITEAFF. V and J are TRBV11-1 and TRBJ1-1; unclear D gene. The CDR3 contains 13 residues. Germline V gives CDR1 SGHAT, CDR2 FQDESV (reference sequence). The V end lost 6 bases, the J end lost 4 bases, and 12 bases lay between the germline ends. Full variable domain (rest looked up from reference TRBV11-1 and TRBJ1-1): EAEVAQSPRYKITEKSQAVAFWCDPISGHATLYWYRQILGQGPELLVQFQDESVVDDSQLPKDRFSAERLKGVDSTLKIQPAELGDSAMYLCASSKEEITEAFFGQGTRLTVV.

The chain's CDR3 is CASSSSILQETQYF. The CDR3, as DNA: TGTGCCAGCAGCTCCAGTATTTTGCAAGAGACCCAGTACTTC. This chain uses TRBV7-2 with TRBJ2-5; D unresolved. This CDR3 contains 14 residues. Per the germline V gene, CDR1 is SGHTA and CDR2 is FQGNSA. The germline V and J ends were trimmed by 4 bases and 2 bases, with 11 bases remaining between them.

This clonotype appeared a few times. This chain links TRBV20-1 with TRBJ2-6; D perhaps matches TRBD2 (5 bases). Trimming removed 3 bases at V and 2 bases at J, with 5 bases between. The germline V gene has CDR1 DFQATT and CDR2 SNEGSKA (reference sequence). The CDR3 has 13 amino acids. The CDR3 spells CSARRAGANVLTF. CDR3 sequence (DNA): TGCAGTGCTAGGAGGGCTGGGGCCAACGTCCTGACTTTC.